This T cell receptor beta chain stems from a study of radiation and T cells in renal cell carcinoma. The assay was immunoSEQ multiplex PCR, and TCRdb's table has in-frame clones only and misses some. This sample has some 120,000 clones; around 83% occur once, and the top ten carry about 2.9%. Trimming removed 1 base from V and 4 bases from J; junction bases left unmatched: 3. The CDR3 is 14 residues long. Germline V gene sequence: CDR1 SGHRS, CDR2 YFSETQ. Study conclusions and caveats: Without pretreatment biopsies, baseline tumor clonotype presence was undetermined.

Described time point: baseline pretreatment blood. As for treatment: 15 Gy SBRT to primary tumor, nephrectomy 4 weeks later. Radiation-treated patients gave blood at baseline, week 2 and week 4. This renal cell carcinoma was of the clear cell type. This clone was seen only once. No antigen is known for it. The chain uses TRBV5-1 and TRBJ2-7; 9 nucleotides align to TRBD1. The sequences come from blood, collected from a patient whose treatment included radiotherapy and nephrectomy. The receptor was isolated from a woman in her sixties or seventies with renal cell carcinoma. The CDR3 spells CASSLTGGEYEQYF. The CDR3, as DNA: TGCGCCAGCAGCTTGACAGGGGGCGAATACGAGCAGTACTTC.